The 11 T cell receptor beta chains given below trace back to one sample, sequenced in a study of cytomegalovirus exposure and HLA in healthy donors. PCR employed 60 Vbeta and 13 Jbeta primers. The repertoire was sequenced with immunoSEQ multiplex PCR; TCRdb's copy has only in-frame clones and lacks some. Here the sample spans about 190,000 clones, around 75% being singletons. Specimen: PBMCs. The receptor source for this set is a woman in her fifties or sixties in good health and CMV-seronegative.

The chain carries TRBV4-3 and TRBJ2-7, with D possibly TRBD1 on 5 matching bases. Trimming pared 3 bases from V and 2 bases from J, leaving 8 bases between. This CDR3 is 13 amino acids long. CDR1 is LGHNA, CDR2 YSLEER, per germline. This CDR3 is CASSQGRAYEQYF. CDR3 DNA sequence: TGCGCCAGCAGCCAGGGGCGAGCCTACGAGCAGTACTTC.

V and J are TRBV6-1 and TRBJ2-6; weak D call: TRBD1 (5 bases). The germline V and J ends were trimmed by 1 base and 4 bases, with 17 bases remaining between them. The CDR3 loop spans 18 amino acids. Germline V gene lookup returns CDR1 MNHNS and CDR2 SASEGT. In DNA, the CDR3 is TGTGCCAGCAGTGAAGAAATATTACAGGTCGGGGGGGCCAACGTCCTGACTTTC. It specifies CASSEEILQVGGANVLTF.

The chain carries TRBV28 and TRBJ2-3, with 7 nucleotides matching TRBD1. CDR1 and CDR2 from the germline V gene are MDHEN and SYDVKM. This CDR3 comprises 16 residues. Germline trimming cut 5 bases from V and 1 base from J; bases unmatched to any gene: 9. CDR3 nucleotides: TGTGCCAGCAGTCCTTCCTTTGACAGGGGCACAGATACGCAGTATTTT. Encoded protein: CASSPSFDRGTDTQYF.

The rearrangement links TRBV19 to TRBJ1-4, with unresolved D. Germline-derived CDR1 and CDR2 are LNHDA and SQIVND (reference sequence). This CDR3 is built from 13 residues. The germline V and J ends were trimmed by 4 bases and 3 bases, with 6 bases remaining between them. CDR3 amino acids: CASSTPANEKLFF. CDR3 nucleotides: TGTGCCAGTAGTACGCCGGCTAATGAAAAACTGTTTTTT.

J is TRBJ2-5 and V is TRBV25-1, with no clear D. Germline V gene sequence: CDR1 MGHDK, CDR2 SYGVNS. The CDR3 contains 15 residues. The V end was cut by 1 base, the J end by 5 bases, with 14 bases between. The CDR3 DNA sequence: TGTGCCAGCAGTGAATTGGGCACATCCCGGGAGACCCAGTACTTC. It encodes CASSELGTSRETQYF.

The rearrangement uses TRBV5-1 and TRBJ2-5; TRBD2 matches 7 bases. After removal of 2 bases from V and 4 bases from J, the junction contained 8 bases not matched to a gene. CDR1 is SGHRS and CDR2 is YFSETQ in the germline V gene. The CDR3 is made up of 15 amino acids. The CDR3 sequence is CASSFSAAGVETQYF. The CDR3 bases are TGCGCCAGCAGCTTTTCAGCCGCGGGGGTAGAGACCCAGTACTTC. The entire variable domain, with the rest obtained from reference TRBV5-1 and TRBJ2-5, is as follows: KAGVTQTPRYLIKTRGQQVTLSCSPISGHRSVSWYQQTPGQGLQFLFEYFSETQRNKGNFPGRFSGRQFSNSRSEMNVSTLELGDSALYLCASSFSAAGVETQYFGPGTRLLVL.

In its sample, this clone was seen once. The V gene is TRBV5-1, the J gene TRBJ2-7; 13 positions agree with TRBD2. CDR3 size: 17 residues. Trimming cost V 4 bases and J 9 bases; bases outside gene matches: 16. CDR1 is SGHRS and CDR2 is YFSETQ in the germline V gene. In DNA form, the CDR3 reads TGCGCCAGCAGCCGGGGACTAGCGGGAATGCCCCTAGTCGGGCAGTACTTC. This encodes CASSRGLAGMPLVGQYF.

The rearrangement links TRBV7-2 to TRBJ1-1; tentative D call: TRBD1 (5 bases). The CDR3 runs to 15 residues. The germline V gene has CDR1 SGHTA and CDR2 FQGNSA. The ends were cut back, 4 bases at V and 1 base at J, with 13 bases in the middle. The CDR3 sequence is CASSSTGQGNTEAFF. CDR3 coding DNA: TGTGCCAGCAGCTCCACCGGGCAGGGGAACACTGAAGCTTTCTTT.

This clone showed up just a few times. The V call is TRBV5-6, the J call TRBJ1-5, with 9 nucleotides matching TRBD1. V was clipped by 0 bases and J by 3 bases; unmatched bases: 7. Germline V gene sequence: CDR1 SGHDT, CDR2 YYEEEE. The length of the CDR3 is 17 residues. This chain's CDR3 is CASSLESGQGLNQPQHF. The CDR3 DNA follows: TGTGCCAGCAGCTTGGAATCGGGACAGGGCCTCAATCAGCCCCAGCATTTT.

This clone has just one count. This CDR3 is CASSRRDGYTF. In DNA form, the CDR3 reads TGTGCCAGCAGCCGGAGGGATGGCTACACCTTC. The chain employs TRBV7-9 and TRBJ1-2; D is unresolved. The CDR3 is 11 amino acids. Germline V gene sequence: CDR1 SEHNR, CDR2 FQNEAQ (reference sequence). Trimming shortened V by 5 bases and J by 6 bases, and 7 bases separated the two germline ends.

The chain recombines TRBV7-2 with TRBJ1-1; D remains ambiguous. The V gene's germline CDR1 is SGHTA and CDR2 FQGNSA. V lost 5 bases to trimming and J lost 1 base, with 11 bases between them. There are 14 residues in the CDR3. CDR3 residues: CASSLRLQNTEAFF. The CDR3 bases are TGTGCCAGCAGCCTAAGACTTCAGAACACTGAAGCTTTCTTT.